These 7 T cell receptor beta chains share one sample of origin, sequenced in a study of T cells in Graves' hyperthyroidism and ophthalmopathy. RNA transcripts yielded amplified TCR beta CDR3 regions. Primed by the HTBI set, a first-round RT-PCR was run on the TCR CDR3. TCRdb itself ran the multiplex PCR reads through MiXCR, one entry per CDR3 protein. The table lists about 300,000 distinct CDR3 sequences, 15% to 20% of them singletons. The specimen sequenced was blood. The receptors were sampled from a man in his fifties with Graves' ophthalmopathy.

This clonotype was seen more than once but under ten times. This chain connects TRBV5-1 to TRBJ2-4, with a possible D match to TRBD2 (6 bases). V lost 0 bases to trimming and J lost 6 bases, with 16 bases between them. Germline values: CDR1 SGHRS, CDR2 YFSETQ. This CDR3 is 16 amino acids long. Here the CDR3 reads CASSLGPRERINIQYF. The CDR3 DNA follows: TGCGCCAGCAGCTTGGGCCCCCGGGAGCGAATAAACATTCAGTACTTC. Complete variable domain (other parts from reference TRBV5-1 and TRBJ2-4): KAGVTQTPRYLIKTRGQQVTLSCSPISGHRSVSWYQQTPGQGLQFLFEYFSETQRNKGNFPGRFSGRQFSNSRSEMNVSTLELGDSALYLCASSLGPRERINIQYFGAGTRLSVL.

This clonotype was seen a single time. The chain recombines TRBV27 with TRBJ2-6; D gene unclear. Trimming left V 2 bases short and J 2 bases short, with 10 bases between. The CDR3 covers 16 residues. From germline, CDR1 is MNHEY and CDR2 SMNVEV (reference sequence). The CDR3 here is CASSLKGSTGANVLTF. CDR3 nucleotide sequence: TGTGCCAGCAGTTTAAAGGGAAGTACTGGGGCCAACGTCCTGACTTTC.

This clonotype was recorded a few times. This chain joins TRBV20-1 and TRBJ2-3; no clear D gene. The CDR3 loop spans 12 amino acids. Trimming took 5 bases from V and 2 from J, leaving 8 bases between them. CDR1 DFQATT and CDR2 SNEGSKA come from the germline V gene (reference sequence). The CDR3 sequence is CSAAISTDTQYF. The CDR3 coding sequence is TGCAGTGCTGCCATATCCACAGATACGCAGTATTTT.

This clonotype was counted only a few times. Relative to the germline gene, one junction end is altered; a read error may explain this. V is TRBV2 and J is TRBJ1-4, with TRBD1 matching over 8 bases. CDR1 and CDR2 from the germline V gene are SNHLY and FYNNEI. The CDR3 is 14 amino acids. This chain's CDR3 is CATRQGMTNGKLFF. CDR3 sequence (DNA): TGTGCCACAAGACAGGGGATGACTAATGGAAAACTGTTTTTT.

This clonotype was counted ten times or more. V and J are TRBV2 and TRBJ2-7; tentative D call: TRBD1 (5 bases). Germline values: CDR1 SNHLY, CDR2 FYNNEI. V lost 0 bases and J 1 base, leaving 19 bases between the germline ends. CDR3 length: 18 residues. In DNA form, the CDR3 reads TGTGCCAGCAGTGAAGCGCTCTCAGGGCCCTTACAATCCTACGAGCAGTACTTC. The encoded protein is CASSEALSGPLQSYEQYF.

The chain is built from TRBV29-1 and TRBJ2-1, with 8 nucleotides matching TRBD2. The germline V gene encodes CDR1 SQVTM and CDR2 ANQGSEA. The CDR3 extends over 13 amino acids. The V segment lost 7 bases and the J segment 7 bases; nucleotides outside the gene matches: 9. CDR3 sequence (DNA): TGCAGCGGGGAGGCGGGAGGACCGAATGAGCAGTTCTTC. It translates to CSGEAGGPNEQFF.

This clonotype has a handful of counts. The J gene is TRBJ1-1, the V gene TRBV6-6; 7 nucleotides line up with TRBD1. The CDR3 covers 16 residues. V was clipped by 0 bases and J by 4 bases; unmatched bases: 8. Germline assignment: CDR1 MNHNY and CDR2 SVGAGI (reference sequence). The CDR3 sequence: CASSYSKGAGATEAFF. Here the CDR3 DNA reads TGTGCCAGCAGTTACTCGAAGGGGGCGGGTGCCACTGAAGCTTTCTTT.